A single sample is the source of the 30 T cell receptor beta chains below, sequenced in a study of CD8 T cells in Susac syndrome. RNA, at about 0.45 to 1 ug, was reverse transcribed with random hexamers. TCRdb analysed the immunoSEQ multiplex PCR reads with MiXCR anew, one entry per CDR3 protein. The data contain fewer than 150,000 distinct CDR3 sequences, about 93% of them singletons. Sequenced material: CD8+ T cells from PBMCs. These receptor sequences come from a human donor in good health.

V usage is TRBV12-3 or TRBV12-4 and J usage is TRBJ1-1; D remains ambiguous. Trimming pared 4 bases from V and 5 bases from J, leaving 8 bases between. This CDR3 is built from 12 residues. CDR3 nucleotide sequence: TGTGCCAGCAGTTCCCCGGGGACTGAAGCTTTCTTT. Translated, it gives CASSSPGTEAFF.

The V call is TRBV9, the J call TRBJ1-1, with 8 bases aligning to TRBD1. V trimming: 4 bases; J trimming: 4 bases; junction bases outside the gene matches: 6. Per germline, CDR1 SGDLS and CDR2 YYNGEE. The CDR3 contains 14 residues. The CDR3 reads CASSMDREPTEAFF. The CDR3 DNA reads TGTGCCAGCAGCATGGACAGGGAGCCCACTGAAGCTTTCTTT. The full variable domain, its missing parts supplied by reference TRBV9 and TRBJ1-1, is DSGVTQTPKHLITATGQRVTLRCSPRSGDLSVYWYQQSLDQGLQFLIQYYNGEERAKGNILERFSAQQFPDLHSELNLSSLELGDSALYFCASSMDREPTEAFFGQGTRLTVV.

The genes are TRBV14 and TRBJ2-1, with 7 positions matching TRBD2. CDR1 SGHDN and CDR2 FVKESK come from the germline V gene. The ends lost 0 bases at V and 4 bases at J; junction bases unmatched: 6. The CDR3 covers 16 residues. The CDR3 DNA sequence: TGTGCCAGCAGCCAAGATTGGAGCGGGATTTACAATGAGCAGTTCTTC. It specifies CASSQDWSGIYNEQFF.

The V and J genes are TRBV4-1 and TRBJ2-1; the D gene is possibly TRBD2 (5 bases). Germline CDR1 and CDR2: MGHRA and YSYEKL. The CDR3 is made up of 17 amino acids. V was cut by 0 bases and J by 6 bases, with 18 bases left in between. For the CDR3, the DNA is TGCGCCAGCAGCCAAGATACCCGAGCGGTATGGGGCAATGAGCAGTTCTTC. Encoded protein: CASSQDTRAVWGNEQFF.

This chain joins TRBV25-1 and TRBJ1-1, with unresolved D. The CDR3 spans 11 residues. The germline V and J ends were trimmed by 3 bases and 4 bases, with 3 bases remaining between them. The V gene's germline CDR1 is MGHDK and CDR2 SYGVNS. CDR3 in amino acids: CASSDRTEAFF. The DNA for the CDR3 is TGTGCCAGCAGTGATCGCACTGAAGCTTTCTTT.

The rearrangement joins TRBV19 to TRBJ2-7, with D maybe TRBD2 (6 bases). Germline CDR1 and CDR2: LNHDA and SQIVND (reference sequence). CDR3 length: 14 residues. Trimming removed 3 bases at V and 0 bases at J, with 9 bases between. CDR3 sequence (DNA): TGTGCCAGTAGTATGACGGGGGACTCCTACGAGCAGTACTTC. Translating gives CASSMTGDSYEQYF.

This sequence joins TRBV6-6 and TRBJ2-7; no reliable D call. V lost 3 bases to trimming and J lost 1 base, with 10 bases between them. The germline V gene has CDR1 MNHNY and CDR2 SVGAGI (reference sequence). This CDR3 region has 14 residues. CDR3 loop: CASSYIPGSYEQYF. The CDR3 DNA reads TGTGCCAGCAGTTATATACCTGGGTCCTACGAGCAGTACTTC.

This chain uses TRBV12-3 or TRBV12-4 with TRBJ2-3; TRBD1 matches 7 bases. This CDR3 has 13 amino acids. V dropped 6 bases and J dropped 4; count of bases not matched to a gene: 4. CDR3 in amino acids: CASSQGVSDTQYF. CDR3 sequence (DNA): TGTGCCAGCAGCCAGGGGGTCTCAGATACGCAGTATTTT.

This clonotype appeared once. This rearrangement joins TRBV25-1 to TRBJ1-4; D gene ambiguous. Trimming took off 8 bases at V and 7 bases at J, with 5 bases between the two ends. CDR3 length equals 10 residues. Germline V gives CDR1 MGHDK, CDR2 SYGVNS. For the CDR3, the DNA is TGTGCCAGCCGAGGTGAAAAACTGTTTTTT. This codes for CASRGEKLFF.

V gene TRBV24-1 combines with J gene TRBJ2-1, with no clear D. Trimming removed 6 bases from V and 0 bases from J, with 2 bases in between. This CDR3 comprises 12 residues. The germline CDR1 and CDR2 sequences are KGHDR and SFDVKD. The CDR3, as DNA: TGTGCCACCAGTCCCTCCTACAATGAGCAGTTCTTC. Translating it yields CATSPSYNEQFF.

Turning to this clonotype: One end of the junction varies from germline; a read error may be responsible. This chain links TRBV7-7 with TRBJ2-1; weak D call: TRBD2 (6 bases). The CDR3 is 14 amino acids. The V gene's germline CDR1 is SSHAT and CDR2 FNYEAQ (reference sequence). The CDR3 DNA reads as TGTGCTAGCAGCTTAGGGCGGGGAGAAAATGAGCAGTTCTTC. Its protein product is CASSLGRGENEQFF.

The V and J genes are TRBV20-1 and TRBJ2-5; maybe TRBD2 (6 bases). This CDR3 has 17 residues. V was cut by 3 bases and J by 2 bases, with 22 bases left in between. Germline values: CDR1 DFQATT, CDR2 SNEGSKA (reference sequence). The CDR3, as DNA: TGCAGTGCTAGCCCGGACGGACCCGGGACTCCACAAGAGACCCAGTACTTC. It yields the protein CSASPDGPGTPQETQYF.

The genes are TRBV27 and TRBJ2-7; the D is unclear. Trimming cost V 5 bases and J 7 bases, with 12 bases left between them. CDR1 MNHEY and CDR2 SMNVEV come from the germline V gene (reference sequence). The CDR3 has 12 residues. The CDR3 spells CASSDPGREQYF. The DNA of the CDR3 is TGTGCCAGCAGTGATCCCGGACGGGAGCAGTACTTC.

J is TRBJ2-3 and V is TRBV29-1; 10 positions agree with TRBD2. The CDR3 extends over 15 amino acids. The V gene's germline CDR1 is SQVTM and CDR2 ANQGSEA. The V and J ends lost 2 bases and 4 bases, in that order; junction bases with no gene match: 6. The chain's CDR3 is CSVEPSGRDADTQYF. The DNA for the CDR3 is TGCAGCGTTGAACCCAGCGGGAGGGACGCAGATACGCAGTATTTT.

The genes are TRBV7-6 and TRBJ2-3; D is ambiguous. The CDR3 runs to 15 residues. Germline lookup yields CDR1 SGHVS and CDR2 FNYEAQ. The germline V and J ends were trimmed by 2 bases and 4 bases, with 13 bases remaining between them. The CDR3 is CASSLRGSASDTQYF. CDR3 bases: TGTGCCAGCAGCTTACGCGGATCCGCCTCAGATACGCAGTATTTT.

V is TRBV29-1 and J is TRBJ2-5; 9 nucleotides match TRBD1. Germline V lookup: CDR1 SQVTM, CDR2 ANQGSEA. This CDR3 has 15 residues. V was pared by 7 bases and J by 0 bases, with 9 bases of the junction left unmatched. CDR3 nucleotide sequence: TGCAGCGCCGCGGACAGGGGACTGTACCAAGAGACCCAGTACTTC. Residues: CSAADRGLYQETQYF.

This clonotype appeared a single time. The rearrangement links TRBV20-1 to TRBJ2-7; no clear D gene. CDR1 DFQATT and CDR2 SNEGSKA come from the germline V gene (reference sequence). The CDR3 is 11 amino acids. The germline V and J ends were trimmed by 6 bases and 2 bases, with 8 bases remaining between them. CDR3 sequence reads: CSAGSTYEQYF. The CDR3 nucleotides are TGCAGTGCAGGTTCTACCTACGAGCAGTACTTC.

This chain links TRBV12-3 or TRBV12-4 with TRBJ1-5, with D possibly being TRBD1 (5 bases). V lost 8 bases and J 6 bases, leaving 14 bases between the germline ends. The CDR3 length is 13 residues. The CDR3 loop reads CASQKGGGQPQHF. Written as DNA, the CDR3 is TGTGCCAGCCAGAAGGGCGGGGGTCAGCCCCAGCATTTT.

As DNA, the CDR3 is TGCAGTGCTAGAGAATCCGCCGGGGCACCCTACGGCGTGAACACTGAAGCTTTCTTT. Translating it yields CSARESAGAPYGVNTEAFF. The V call is TRBV20-1, the J call TRBJ1-1; maybe TRBD1 (5 bases). The V and J ends lost 0 bases and 0 bases respectively, with 23 bases between them. The V gene's germline CDR1 is DFQATT and CDR2 SNEGSKA (reference sequence). The CDR3 totals 19 residues.

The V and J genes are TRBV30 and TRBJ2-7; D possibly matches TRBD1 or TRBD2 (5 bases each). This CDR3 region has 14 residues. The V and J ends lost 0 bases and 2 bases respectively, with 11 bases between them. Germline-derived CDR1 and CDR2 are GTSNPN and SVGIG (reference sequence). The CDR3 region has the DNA TGTGCCTGGAGTGTACGAGGGGCCCCCTACGAGCAGTACTTC. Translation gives CAWSVRGAPYEQYF.

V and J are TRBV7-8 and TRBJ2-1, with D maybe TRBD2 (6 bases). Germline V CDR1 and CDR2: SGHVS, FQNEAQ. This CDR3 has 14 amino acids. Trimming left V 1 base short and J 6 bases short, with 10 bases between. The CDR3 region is CASSLVGGVNEQFF. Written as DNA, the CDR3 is TGTGCCAGCAGCTTAGTGGGAGGAGTCAATGAGCAGTTCTTC.

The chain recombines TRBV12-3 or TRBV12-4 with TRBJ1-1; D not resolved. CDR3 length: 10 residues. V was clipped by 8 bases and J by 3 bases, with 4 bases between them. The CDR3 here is CASGYTEAFF. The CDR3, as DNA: TGTGCCAGCGGATACACTGAAGCTTTCTTT.

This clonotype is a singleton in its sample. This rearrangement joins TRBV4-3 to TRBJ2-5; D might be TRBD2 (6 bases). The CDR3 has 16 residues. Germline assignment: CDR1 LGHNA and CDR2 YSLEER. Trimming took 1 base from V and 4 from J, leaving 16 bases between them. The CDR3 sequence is CASSQARRAALETQYF. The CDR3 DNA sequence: TGCGCCAGCAGCCAAGCCCGGAGGGCAGCATTAGAGACCCAGTACTTC.

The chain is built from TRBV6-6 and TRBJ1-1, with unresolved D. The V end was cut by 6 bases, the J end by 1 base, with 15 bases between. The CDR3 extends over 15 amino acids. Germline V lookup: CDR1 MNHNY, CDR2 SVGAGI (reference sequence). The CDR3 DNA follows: TGTGCCAGCAGCCGACCACTTAGGGAGAACACTGAAGCTTTCTTT. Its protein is CASSRPLRENTEAFF.

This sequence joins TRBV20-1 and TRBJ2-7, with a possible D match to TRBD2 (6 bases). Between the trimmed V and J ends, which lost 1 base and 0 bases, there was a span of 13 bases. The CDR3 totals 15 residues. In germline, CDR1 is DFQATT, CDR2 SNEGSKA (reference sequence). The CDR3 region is CSARVEGMISYEQYF. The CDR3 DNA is TGCAGTGCTAGAGTGGAGGGGATGATCTCCTACGAGCAGTACTTC.

The CDR3 coding sequence is TGTGCCACCCAGGGGGTTGAGCAGTACTTC. The encoded protein is CATQGVEQYF. This chain uses TRBV6-2 or TRBV6-3 with TRBJ2-7, with 7 nucleotides matching TRBD1. The CDR3 is 10 amino acids. CDR1 MNHEY and CDR2 SVGEGT come from the germline V gene. Germline trimming cut 10 bases from V and 7 bases from J; bases unmatched to any gene: 4.

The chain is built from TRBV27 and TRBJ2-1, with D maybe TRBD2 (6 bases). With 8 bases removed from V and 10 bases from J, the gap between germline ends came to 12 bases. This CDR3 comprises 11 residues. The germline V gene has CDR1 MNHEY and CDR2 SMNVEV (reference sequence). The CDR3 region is CASEEAGEQFF. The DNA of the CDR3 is TGTGCCAGCGAAGAGGCGGGGGAGCAGTTCTTC.

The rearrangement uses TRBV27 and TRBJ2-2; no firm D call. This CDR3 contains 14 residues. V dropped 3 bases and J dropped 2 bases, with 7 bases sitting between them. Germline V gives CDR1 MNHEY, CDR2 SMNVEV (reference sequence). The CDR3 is CASSFDGNTGELFF. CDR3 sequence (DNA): TGTGCCAGCAGTTTCGACGGTAACACCGGGGAGCTGTTTTTT.

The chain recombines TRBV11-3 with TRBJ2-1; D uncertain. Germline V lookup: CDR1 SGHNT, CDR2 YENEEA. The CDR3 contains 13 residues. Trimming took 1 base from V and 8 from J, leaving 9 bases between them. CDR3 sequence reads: CASSLAGDYEQFF. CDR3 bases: TGTGCCAGCAGCTTAGCTGGGGATTATGAGCAGTTCTTC. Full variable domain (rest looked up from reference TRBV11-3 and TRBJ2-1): EAGVVQSPRYKIIEKKQPVAFWCNPISGHNTLYWYLQNLGQGPELLIRYENEEAVDDSQLPKDRFSAERLKGVDSTLKIQPAELGDSAVYLCASSLAGDYEQFFGPGTRLTVL.

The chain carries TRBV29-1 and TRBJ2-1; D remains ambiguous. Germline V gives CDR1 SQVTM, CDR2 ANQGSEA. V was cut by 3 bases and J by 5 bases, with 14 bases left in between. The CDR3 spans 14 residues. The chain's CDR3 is CSVDSRFQDNEQFF. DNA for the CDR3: TGCAGCGTTGATAGCCGTTTTCAAGACAATGAGCAGTTCTTC.